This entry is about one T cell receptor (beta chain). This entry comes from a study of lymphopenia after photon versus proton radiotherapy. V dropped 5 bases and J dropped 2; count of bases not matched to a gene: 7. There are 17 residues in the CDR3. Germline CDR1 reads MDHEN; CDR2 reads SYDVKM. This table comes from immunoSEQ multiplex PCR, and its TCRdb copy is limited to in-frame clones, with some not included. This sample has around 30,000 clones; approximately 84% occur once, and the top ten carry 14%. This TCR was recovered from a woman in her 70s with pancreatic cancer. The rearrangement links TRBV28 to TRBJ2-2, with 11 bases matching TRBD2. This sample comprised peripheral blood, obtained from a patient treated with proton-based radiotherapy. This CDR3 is CASSPLAGGFNTGELFF. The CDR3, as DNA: TGTGCCAGCAGTCCCCTAGCGGGGGGTTTCAACACCGGGGAGCTGTTTTTT.